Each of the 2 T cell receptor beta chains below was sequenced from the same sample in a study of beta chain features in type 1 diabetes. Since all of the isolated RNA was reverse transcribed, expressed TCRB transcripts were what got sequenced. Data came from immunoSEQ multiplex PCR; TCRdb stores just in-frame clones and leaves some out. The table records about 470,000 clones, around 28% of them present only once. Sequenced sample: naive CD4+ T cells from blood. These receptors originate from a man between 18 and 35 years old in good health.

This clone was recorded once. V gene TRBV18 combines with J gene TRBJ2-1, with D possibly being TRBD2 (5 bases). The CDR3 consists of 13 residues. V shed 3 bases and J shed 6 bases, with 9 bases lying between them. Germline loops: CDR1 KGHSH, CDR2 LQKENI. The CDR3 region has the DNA TGTGCCAGCTCACCCTTTGAGGGCAATGAGCAGTTCTTC. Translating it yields CASSPFEGNEQFF.

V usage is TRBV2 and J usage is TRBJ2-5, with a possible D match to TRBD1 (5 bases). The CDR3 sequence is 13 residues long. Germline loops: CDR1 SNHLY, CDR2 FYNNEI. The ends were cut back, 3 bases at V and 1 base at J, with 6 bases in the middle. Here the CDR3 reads CASSDDSQETQYF. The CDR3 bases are TGTGCCAGCAGTGATGACAGCCAAGAGACCCAGTACTTC.